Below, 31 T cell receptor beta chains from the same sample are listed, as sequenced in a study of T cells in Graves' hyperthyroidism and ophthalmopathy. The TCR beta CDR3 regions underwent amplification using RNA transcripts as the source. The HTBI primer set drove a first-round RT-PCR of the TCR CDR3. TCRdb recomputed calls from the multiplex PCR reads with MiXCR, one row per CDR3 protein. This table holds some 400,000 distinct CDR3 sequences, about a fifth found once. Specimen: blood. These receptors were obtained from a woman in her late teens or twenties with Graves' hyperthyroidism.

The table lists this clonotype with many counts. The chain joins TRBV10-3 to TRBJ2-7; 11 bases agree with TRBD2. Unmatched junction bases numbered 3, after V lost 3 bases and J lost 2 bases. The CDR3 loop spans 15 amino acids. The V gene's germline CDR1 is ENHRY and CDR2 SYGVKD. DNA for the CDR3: TGTGCCATCAGTGACATACTAGCGGGGGCCTACGAGCAGTACTTC. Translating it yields CAISDILAGAYEQYF.

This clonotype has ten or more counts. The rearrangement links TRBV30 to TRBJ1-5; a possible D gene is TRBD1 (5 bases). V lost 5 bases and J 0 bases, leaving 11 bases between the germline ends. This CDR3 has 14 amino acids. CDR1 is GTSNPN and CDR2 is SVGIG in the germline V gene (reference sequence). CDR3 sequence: CAWDQGDSNQPQHF. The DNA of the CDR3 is TGTGCCTGGGACCAGGGAGATAGCAATCAGCCCCAGCATTTT.

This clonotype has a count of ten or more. CDR3 sequence reads: CATKGAQGYGYTF. The CDR3 DNA sequence: TGTGCCACAAAGGGGGCACAGGGTTATGGCTACACCTTC. This chain links TRBV28 with TRBJ1-2, with TRBD1 matching 7 bases. The V gene end was trimmed by 10 bases and the J gene end by 5 bases; junction bases not matched to a gene: 10. CDR3 size: 13 residues. Germline CDR1 is MDHEN and CDR2 is SYDVKM.

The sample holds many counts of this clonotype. CDR3 sequence reads: CSLENLSSYEQYF. The CDR3 DNA reads TGCAGCCTAGAAAATCTTAGCTCCTACGAGCAGTACTTC. The chain carries TRBV20-1 and TRBJ2-7; no clear D. Germline V gives CDR1 DFQATT, CDR2 SNEGSKA (reference sequence). This CDR3 has 13 amino acids.

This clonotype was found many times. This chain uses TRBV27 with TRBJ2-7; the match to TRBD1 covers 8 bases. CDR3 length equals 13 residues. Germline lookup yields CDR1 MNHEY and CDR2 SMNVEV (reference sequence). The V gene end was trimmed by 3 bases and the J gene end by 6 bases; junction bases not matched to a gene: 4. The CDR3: CASSLYDRGEQYF. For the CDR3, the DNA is TGTGCCAGCAGTTTGTACGACAGGGGCGAGCAGTACTTC.

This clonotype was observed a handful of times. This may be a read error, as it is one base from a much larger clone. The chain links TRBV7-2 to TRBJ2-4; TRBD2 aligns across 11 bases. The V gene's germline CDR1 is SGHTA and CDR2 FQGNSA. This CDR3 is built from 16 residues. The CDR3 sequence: CASSLSGGAAGNIKYF. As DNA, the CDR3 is TGTGCCAGCAGCCTTAGCGGGGGGGCCGCGGGGAACATTAAGTACTTC.

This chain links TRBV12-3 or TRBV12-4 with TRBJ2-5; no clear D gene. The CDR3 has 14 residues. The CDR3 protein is CVGSSPGFLETQYF. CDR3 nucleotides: TGTGTCGGCAGTTCCCCCGGGTTCCTAGAGACCCAGTACTTC.

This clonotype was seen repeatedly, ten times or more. CDR3 nucleotide sequence: TGTGCCAGCAGGCGACTCGGCAGGGTACCCTACGAGCAGTACTTC. This codes for CASRRLGRVPYEQYF. The chain links TRBV12-3 or TRBV12-4 to TRBJ2-7; TRBD1 is a possible D gene (5 bases). V shed 6 bases and J shed 2 bases, with 17 bases lying between them. CDR3 length: 15 amino acids.

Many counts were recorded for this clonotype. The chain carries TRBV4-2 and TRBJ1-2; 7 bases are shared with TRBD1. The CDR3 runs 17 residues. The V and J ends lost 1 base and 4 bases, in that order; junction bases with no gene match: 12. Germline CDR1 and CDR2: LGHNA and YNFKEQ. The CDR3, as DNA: TGTGCCAGCAGCCAAGTCGATGGACAGGAGAGTCCCTATGGCTACACCTTC. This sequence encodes CASSQVDGQESPYGYTF.

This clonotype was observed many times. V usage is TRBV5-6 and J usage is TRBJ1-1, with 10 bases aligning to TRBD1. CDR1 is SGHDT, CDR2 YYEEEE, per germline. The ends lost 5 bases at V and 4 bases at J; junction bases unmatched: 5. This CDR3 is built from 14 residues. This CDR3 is CASRTGGAVTEAFF. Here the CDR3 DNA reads TGTGCCAGCAGGACAGGGGGCGCGGTCACTGAAGCTTTCTTT.

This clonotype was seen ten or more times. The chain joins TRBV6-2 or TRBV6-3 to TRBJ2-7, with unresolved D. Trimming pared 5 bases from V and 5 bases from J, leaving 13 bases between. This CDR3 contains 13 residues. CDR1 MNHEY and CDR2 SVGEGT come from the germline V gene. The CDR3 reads CASSLSATHEQYF. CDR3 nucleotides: TGTGCCAGCAGTCTTTCAGCAACGCACGAGCAGTACTTC.

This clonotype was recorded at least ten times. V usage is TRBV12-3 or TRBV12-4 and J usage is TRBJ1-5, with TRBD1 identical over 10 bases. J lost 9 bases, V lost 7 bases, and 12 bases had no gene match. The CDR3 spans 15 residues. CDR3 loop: CASIHRQGASGPQHF. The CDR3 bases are TGTGCCAGCATCCACAGACAGGGGGCTAGCGGGCCCCAGCATTTT.

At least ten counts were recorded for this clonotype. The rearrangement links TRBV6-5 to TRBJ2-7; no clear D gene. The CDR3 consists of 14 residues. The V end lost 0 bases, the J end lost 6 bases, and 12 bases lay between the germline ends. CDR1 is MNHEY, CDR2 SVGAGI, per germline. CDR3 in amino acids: CASSYSGGFREQYF. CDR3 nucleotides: TGTGCCAGCAGTTACTCGGGCGGCTTTCGCGAGCAGTACTTC.

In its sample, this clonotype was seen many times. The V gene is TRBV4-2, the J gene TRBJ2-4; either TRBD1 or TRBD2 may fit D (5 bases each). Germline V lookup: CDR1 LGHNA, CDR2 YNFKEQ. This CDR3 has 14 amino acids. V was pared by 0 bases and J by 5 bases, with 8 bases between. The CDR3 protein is CASSQERGENIQYF. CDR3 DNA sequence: TGTGCCAGCAGCCAAGAGAGGGGAGAAAACATTCAGTACTTC.

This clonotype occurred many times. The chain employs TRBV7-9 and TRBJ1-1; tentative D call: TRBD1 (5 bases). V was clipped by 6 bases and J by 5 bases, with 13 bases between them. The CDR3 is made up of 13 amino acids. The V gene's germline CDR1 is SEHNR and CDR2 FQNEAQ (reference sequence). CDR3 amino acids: CASSRGPRTEAFF. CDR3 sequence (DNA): TGTGCCAGCAGTCGGGGACCCAGAACTGAAGCTTTCTTT.

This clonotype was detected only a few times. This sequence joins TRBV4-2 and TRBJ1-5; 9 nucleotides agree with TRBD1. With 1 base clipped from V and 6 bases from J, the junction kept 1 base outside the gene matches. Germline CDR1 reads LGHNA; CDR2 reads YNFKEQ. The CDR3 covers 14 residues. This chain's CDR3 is CASSQGQGGQPQHF. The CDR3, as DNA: TGTGCCAGCAGCCAAGGACAGGGGGGTCAGCCCCAGCATTTT.

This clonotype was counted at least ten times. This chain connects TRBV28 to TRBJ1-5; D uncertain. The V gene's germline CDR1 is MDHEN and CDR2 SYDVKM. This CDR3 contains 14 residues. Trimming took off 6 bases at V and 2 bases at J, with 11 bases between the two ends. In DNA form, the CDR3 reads TGTGCCAGCAGCTTGTATAGAGGCAATCAGCCCCAGCATTTT. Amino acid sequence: CASSLYRGNQPQHF.

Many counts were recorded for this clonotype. CDR3 in DNA: TGTGCCAGCATCCCCTCCTCAGGGAGAGTAACTGAAGCTTTCTTT. Its translation is CASIPSSGRVTEAFF. The gene calls are TRBV12-3 or TRBV12-4 and TRBJ1-1, with a tentative D call TRBD1 (5 bases). The length of the CDR3 is 15 residues. Trimming stripped 7 bases from V and 5 bases from J, with 20 bases between.

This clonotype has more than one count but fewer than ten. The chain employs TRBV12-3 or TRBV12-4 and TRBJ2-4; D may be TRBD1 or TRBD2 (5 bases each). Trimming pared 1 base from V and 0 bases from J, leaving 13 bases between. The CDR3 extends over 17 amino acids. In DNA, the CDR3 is TGTGCCAGCAGTTTAGGTCCGGGACGCCGAGCCAAAAACATTCAGTACTTC. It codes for CASSLGPGRRAKNIQYF.

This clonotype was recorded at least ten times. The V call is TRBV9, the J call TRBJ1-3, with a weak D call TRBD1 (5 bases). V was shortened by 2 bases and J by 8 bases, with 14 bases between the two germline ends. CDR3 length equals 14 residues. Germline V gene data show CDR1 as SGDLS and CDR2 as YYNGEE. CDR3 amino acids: CASSVLTTEDTIYF. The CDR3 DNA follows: TGTGCCAGCAGCGTGCTGACGACAGAAGACACCATATATTTT.

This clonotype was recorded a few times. Here the CDR3 reads CASSWRSGDSPLHF. In DNA form, the CDR3 reads TGTGCCAGCAGCTGGAGGTCGGGAGATTCACCCCTCCACTTT. The chain carries TRBV11-2 and TRBJ1-6; no reliable D call. Germline V gene data show CDR1 as SGHAT and CDR2 as FQNNGV. This CDR3 region has 14 residues. V gave up 4 bases and J gave up 8 bases, with 12 bases separating them.

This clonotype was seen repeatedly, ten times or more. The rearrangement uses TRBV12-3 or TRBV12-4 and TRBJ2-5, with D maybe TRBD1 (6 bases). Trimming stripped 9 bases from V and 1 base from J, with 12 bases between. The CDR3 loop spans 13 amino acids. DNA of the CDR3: TGTGCCAGTCGCTTAGGGGGCCAAGAGACCCAGTACTTC. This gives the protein CASRLGGQETQYF.

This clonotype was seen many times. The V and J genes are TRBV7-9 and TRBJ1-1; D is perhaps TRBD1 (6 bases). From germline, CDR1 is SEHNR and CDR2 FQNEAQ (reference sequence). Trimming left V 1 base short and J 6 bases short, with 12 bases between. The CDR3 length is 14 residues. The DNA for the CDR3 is TGTGCCAGCAGCTTAGGTAACAGGGATCCTGAAGCTTTCTTT. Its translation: CASSLGNRDPEAFF.

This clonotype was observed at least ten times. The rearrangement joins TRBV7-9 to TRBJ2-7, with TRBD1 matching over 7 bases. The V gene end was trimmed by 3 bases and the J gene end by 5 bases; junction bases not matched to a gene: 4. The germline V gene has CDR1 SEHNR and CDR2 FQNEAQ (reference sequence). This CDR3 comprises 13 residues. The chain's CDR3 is CASSFSTGDEQYF. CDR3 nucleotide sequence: TGTGCCAGCAGCTTCTCCACAGGGGACGAGCAGTACTTC.

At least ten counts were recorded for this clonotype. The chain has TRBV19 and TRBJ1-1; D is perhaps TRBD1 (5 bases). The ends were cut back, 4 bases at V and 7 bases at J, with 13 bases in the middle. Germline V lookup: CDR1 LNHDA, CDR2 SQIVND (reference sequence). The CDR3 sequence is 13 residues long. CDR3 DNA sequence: TGTGCCAGTAGTACGTCCAGGGATAATGAAGCTTTCTTT. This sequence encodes CASSTSRDNEAFF.

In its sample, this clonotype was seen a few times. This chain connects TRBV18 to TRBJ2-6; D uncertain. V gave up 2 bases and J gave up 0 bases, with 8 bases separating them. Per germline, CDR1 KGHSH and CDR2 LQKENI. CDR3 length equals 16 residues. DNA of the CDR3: TGTGCCAGCTCACCAAGTTACGGCTCTGGGGCCAACGTCCTGACTTTC. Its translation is CASSPSYGSGANVLTF.

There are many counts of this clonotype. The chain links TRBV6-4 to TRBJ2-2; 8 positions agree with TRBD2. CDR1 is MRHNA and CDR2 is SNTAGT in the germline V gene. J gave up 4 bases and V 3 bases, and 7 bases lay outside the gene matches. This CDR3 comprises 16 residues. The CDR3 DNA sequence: TGTGCCAGCAGTGATACCCACGGGACTAGCACCGGGGAGCTGTTTTTT. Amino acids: CASSDTHGTSTGELFF.

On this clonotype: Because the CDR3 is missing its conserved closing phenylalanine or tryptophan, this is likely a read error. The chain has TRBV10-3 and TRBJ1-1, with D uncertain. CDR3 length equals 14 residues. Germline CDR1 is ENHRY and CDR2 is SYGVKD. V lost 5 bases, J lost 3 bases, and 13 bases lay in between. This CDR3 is CAISPLARDTEAFY. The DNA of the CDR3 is TGTGCCATCAGTCCTCTAGCTCGGGACACTGAAGCTTTCTAT.

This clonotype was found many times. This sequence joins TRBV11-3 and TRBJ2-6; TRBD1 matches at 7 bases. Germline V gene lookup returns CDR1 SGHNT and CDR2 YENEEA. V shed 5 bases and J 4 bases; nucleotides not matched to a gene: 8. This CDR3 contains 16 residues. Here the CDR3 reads CASSLSQGVGANVLTF. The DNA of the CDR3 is TGTGCCAGCAGCCTAAGCCAGGGGGTCGGGGCCAACGTCCTGACTTTC. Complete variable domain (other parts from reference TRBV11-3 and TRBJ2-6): EAGVVQSPRYKIIEKKQPVAFWCNPISGHNTLYWYLQNLGQGPELLIRYENEEAVDDSQLPKDRFSAERLKGVDSTLKIQPAELGDSAVYLCASSLSQGVGANVLTFGAGSRLTVL.

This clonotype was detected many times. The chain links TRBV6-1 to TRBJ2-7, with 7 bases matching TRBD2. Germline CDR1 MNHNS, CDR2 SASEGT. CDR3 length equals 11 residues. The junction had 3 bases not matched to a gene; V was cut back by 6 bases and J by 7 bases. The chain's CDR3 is CASSGGWEQYF. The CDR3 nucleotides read TGTGCCAGCAGCGGGGGGTGGGAGCAGTACTTC.

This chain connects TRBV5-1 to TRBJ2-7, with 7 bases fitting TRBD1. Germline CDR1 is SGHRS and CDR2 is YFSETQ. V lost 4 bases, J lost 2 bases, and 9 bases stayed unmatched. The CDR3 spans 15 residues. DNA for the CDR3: TGCGCCAGCAGCCCGACTGGGACAGTCACCTACGAGCAGTACTTC. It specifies CASSPTGTVTYEQYF.